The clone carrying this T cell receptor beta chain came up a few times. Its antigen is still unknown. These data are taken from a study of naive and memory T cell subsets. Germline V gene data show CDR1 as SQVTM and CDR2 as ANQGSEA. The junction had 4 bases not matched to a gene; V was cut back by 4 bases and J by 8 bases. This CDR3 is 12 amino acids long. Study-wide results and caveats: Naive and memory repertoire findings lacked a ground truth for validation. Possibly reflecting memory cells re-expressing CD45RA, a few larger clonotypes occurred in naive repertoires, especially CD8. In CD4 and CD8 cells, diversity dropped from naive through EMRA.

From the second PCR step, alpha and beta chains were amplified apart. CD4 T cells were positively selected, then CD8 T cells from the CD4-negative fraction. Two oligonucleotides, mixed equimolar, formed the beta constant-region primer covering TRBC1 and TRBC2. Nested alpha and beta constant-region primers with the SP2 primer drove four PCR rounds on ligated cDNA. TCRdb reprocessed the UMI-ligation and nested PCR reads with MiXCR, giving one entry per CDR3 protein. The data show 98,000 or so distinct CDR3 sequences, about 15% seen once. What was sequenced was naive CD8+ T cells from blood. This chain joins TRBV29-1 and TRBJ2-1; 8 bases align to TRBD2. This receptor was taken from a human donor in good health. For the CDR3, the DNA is TGCAGCGTTGGGGCGGGGGGTTATGAGCAGTTCTTC. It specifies CSVGAGGYEQFF.